The 13 T cell receptor beta chains below were found in one sample sequenced in a study of T cells in Graves' hyperthyroidism and ophthalmopathy. TCR beta CDR3 sequences were amplified from RNA transcripts. When the TCR CDR3 underwent first-round RT-PCR, the HTBI primer set was used. TCRdb re-called the multiplex PCR reads through MiXCR, storing one row per CDR3 protein. The data hold hundreds of thousands of distinct CDR3 sequences, with approximately 21% observed a single time. The sample consisted of blood. The receptors were gathered from a man aged 25 to 45 with Graves' ophthalmopathy.

This clonotype was counted only a few times. The V and J genes are TRBV6-1 and TRBJ2-7; D unresolved. The CDR3 is 10 residues long. V was clipped by 3 bases and J by 5 bases, with 2 bases between them. Germline V gene sequence: CDR1 MNHNS, CDR2 SASEGT. The CDR3 is CASSEDEQYF. The CDR3 region has the DNA TGTGCCAGCAGTGAGGACGAGCAGTACTTC.

This clonotype has just a few counts. J is TRBJ2-7 and V is TRBV5-6, with no clear D. There are 15 residues in the CDR3. V lost 0 bases and J lost 7, with 17 bases in between. Germline V gene data show CDR1 as SGHDT and CDR2 as YYEEEE. CDR3 residues: CASSLDSGGLGEQYF. The CDR3 DNA is TGTGCCAGCAGCTTGGACTCAGGCGGTCTTGGGGAGCAGTACTTC.

V gene TRBV28 combines with J gene TRBJ1-2; no reliable D call. The germline V and J ends were trimmed by 3 bases and 3 bases, with 11 bases remaining between them. Germline assignment: CDR1 MDHEN and CDR2 SYDVKM. This CDR3 comprises 14 residues. This CDR3 is CASSLYGSYYGYTF. The CDR3 DNA sequence: TGTGCCAGCAGTTTGTACGGATCCTACTATGGCTACACCTTC.

In its sample, this clonotype was seen a few times. V gene TRBV12-3 or TRBV12-4 combines with J gene TRBJ2-1, with 8 bases aligning to TRBD2. V was clipped by 5 bases and J by 2 bases; unmatched bases: 5. The CDR3 spans 15 residues. CDR3 sequence: CASSPPGGPYNEQFF. Here the CDR3 DNA reads TGTGCCAGCAGTCCTCCGGGGGGGCCCTACAATGAGCAGTTCTTC.

This clonotype has a handful of counts. The gene calls are TRBV9 and TRBJ2-4; D call uncertain. Trimming removed 5 bases from V and 0 bases from J, with 12 bases in between. CDR1 is SGDLS, CDR2 YYNGEE, per germline. The CDR3 totals 15 residues. CDR3 amino acids: CASRALAKAKNIQYF. The CDR3, as DNA: TGTGCCAGCAGGGCCCTCGCGAAAGCCAAAAACATTCAGTACTTC.

This clonotype was recorded at least ten times. The chain employs TRBV6-6 and TRBJ1-6; 9 nucleotides match TRBD1. With V trimmed by 3 bases and J by 7 bases, 4 bases remained unmatched. In germline, CDR1 is MNHNY, CDR2 SVGAGI (reference sequence). The CDR3 contains 15 residues. CDR3: CASSYSGQGNSPLHF. The CDR3 coding sequence is TGTGCCAGCAGTTATTCGGGACAGGGAAATTCACCCCTCCACTTT.

This clonotype was recorded a few times. The chain recombines TRBV14 with TRBJ1-4; no firm D call. The V end lost 5 bases, the J end lost 0 bases, and 10 bases lay between the germline ends. This CDR3 is built from 15 residues. Germline V CDR1 and CDR2: SGHDN, FVKESK. As DNA, the CDR3 is TGTGCCAGCAGCGACGGGTGGACAACTAATGAAAAACTGTTTTTT. Protein sequence: CASSDGWTTNEKLFF.

In DNA form, the CDR3 reads TGTGCCAGTAGTATAGGGACAGGGGTGGGCAATCAGCCCCAGCATTTT. Encoded protein: CASSIGTGVGNQPQHF. The rearrangement joins TRBV19 to TRBJ1-5; 9 bases map to TRBD1. The V gene's germline CDR1 is LNHDA and CDR2 SQIVND (reference sequence). This CDR3 region has 16 residues. Trimming removed 1 base from V and 2 bases from J; junction bases left unmatched: 3.

This clonotype has just one count. One end of the junction varies from germline; a read error may be responsible. This sequence joins TRBV28 and TRBJ2-4; 13 nucleotides match TRBD2. The CDR3 loop spans 16 amino acids. Germline V lookup: CDR1 MDHEN, CDR2 SYDVKM. The CDR3 reads CASTQTSGRATNIQYF. The CDR3 DNA is TGTGCCAGCACCCAAACTAGCGGGAGGGCCACAAACATTCAGTACTTC.

This chain connects TRBV13 to TRBJ1-1, with D maybe TRBD1 (5 bases). V was cut by 1 base and J by 1 base, with 7 bases left in between. The CDR3 extends over 14 amino acids. Per germline, CDR1 PRHDT and CDR2 FYEKMQ (reference sequence). CDR3 nucleotide sequence: TGTGCCAGCAGCTTAGTCGACAGGAACACTGAAGCTTTCTTT. Encoded protein: CASSLVDRNTEAFF.

This clonotype has ten or more counts. The rearrangement links TRBV11-3 to TRBJ1-5; maybe TRBD1 (6 bases). The V end was cut by 5 bases, the J end by 7 bases, with 12 bases between. CDR3 length: 13 amino acids. The germline gives CDR1 SGHNT, CDR2 YENEEA. CDR3: CASSPTGNQPQHF. Here the CDR3 DNA reads TGTGCCAGCAGCCCCACAGGGAACCAGCCCCAGCATTTT.

The table lists this clonotype with many counts. The rearrangement joins TRBV28 to TRBJ2-5; D perhaps matches TRBD1 (6 bases). Germline CDR1 reads MDHEN; CDR2 reads SYDVKM. V was clipped by 4 bases and J by 4 bases, with 16 bases between them. The length of the CDR3 is 15 residues. DNA of the CDR3: TGTGCCAGCAGTTCGGTTACAGGGCTTGGAGAGACCCAGTACTTC. This translates into CASSSVTGLGETQYF.

This clonotype turned up a few times. The rearrangement links TRBV20-1 to TRBJ2-5; D perhaps matches TRBD1 (8 bases). The length of the CDR3 is 14 residues. Germline assignment: CDR1 DFQATT and CDR2 SNEGSKA (reference sequence). For the CDR3, the DNA is TGCAGCACATACTCAGGGGGCGGGAGAGAGACCCAGTACTTC. Translation: CSTYSGGGRETQYF.